Below, 27 T cell receptor beta chains from the same sample are listed, as sequenced in a study of blood T cell repertoires in COVID-19. TCRdb's table, derived via immunoSEQ multiplex PCR, lists solely in-frame clones and lacks some. The sample contains 350,000 to 450,000 clones, about 85% of which appear only once. Sequences were obtained from peripheral blood. These receptors were obtained from a woman aged 18-29 years with acute or convalescent COVID-19.

The J gene is TRBJ1-2, the V gene TRBV6-1, with TRBD1 matching over 8 bases. Germline V lookup: CDR1 MNHNS, CDR2 SASEGT. V lost 1 base and J lost 12; bases outside the gene matches: 13. The CDR3 is made up of 15 amino acids. The CDR3 bases are TGTGCCAGCAGTGAAGGGGTCCGGACAGGGTACGGGGACACCTTC. It is translated as CASSEGVRTGYGDTF.

The gene calls are TRBV7-3 and TRBJ2-1; no clear D gene. The CDR3 length is 13 residues. Germline values: CDR1 SGHTA, CDR2 FQGTGA. Trimming took off 4 bases at V and 6 bases at J, with 10 bases between the two ends. The CDR3 bases are TGTGCCAGCAGCTCGAGACAAACCAATGAGCAGTTCTTC. This gives the protein CASSSRQTNEQFF.

This chain joins TRBV13 and TRBJ1-1; TRBD1 might be the D (6 bases). The germline V and J ends were trimmed by 5 bases and 2 bases, with 15 bases remaining between them. The CDR3 sequence is 15 residues long. The germline V gene has CDR1 PRHDT and CDR2 FYEKMQ (reference sequence). CDR3 in amino acids: CASSRTGRGNTEAFF. The CDR3 DNA follows: TGTGCCAGCAGCAGAACGGGCAGGGGAAACACTGAAGCTTTCTTT.

The rearrangement links TRBV6-1 to TRBJ1-6, with D unclear. The CDR3 spans 16 residues. V was shortened by 2 bases and J by 4 bases, with 12 bases between the two germline ends. CDR1 is MNHNS and CDR2 is SASEGT in the germline V gene. CDR3 DNA sequence: TGTGCCAGCAGTGAATGGTCGGCGGATTATAATTCACCCCTCCACTTT. Its translation is CASSEWSADYNSPLHF.

In nucleotides, the CDR3 is TGTGCCAGCACCGTCTCCTGGGAGCAGCCCCAGCATTTT. It codes for CASTVSWEQPQHF. The chain uses TRBV6-5 and TRBJ1-5; D is unresolved. Germline CDR1 and CDR2: MNHEY and SVGAGI. The CDR3 sequence is 13 residues long. V was clipped by 7 bases and J by 7 bases, with 14 bases between them.

This rearrangement joins TRBV23-1 to TRBJ2-7; D gene ambiguous. TRBV23-1 qualifies as an ORF whose function is uncertain. The CDR3 covers 14 residues. V lost 4 bases and J 4 bases, leaving 14 bases between the germline ends. Here the CDR3 reads CASSPCPGPYEQYF. CDR3 nucleotides: TGCGCCAGCAGTCCCTGCCCGGGTCCGTACGAGCAGTACTTC.

The chain links TRBV4-1 to TRBJ2-5, with D possibly being TRBD1 (6 bases). The CDR3 consists of 17 residues. Trimming took off 2 bases at V and 5 bases at J, with 21 bases between the two ends. CDR1 is MGHRA and CDR2 is YSYEKL in the germline V gene. Written as DNA, the CDR3 is TGCGCCAGCAGCCAATTCACAGGGTTGCTGTCGTGGGAGACCCAGTACTTC. This sequence encodes CASSQFTGLLSWETQYF.

The chain uses TRBV2 and TRBJ2-2; D is perhaps TRBD2 (5 bases). Germline CDR1 and CDR2: SNHLY and FYNNEI. The CDR3 has 15 amino acids. V gave up 3 bases and J gave up 4 bases, with 12 bases separating them. CDR3 bases: TGTGCCAGCAGTGAGGGGAGACAAACCACCGGGGAGCTGTTTTTT. It translates to CASSEGRQTTGELFF.

The chain carries TRBV2 and TRBJ2-7; 9 bases align to TRBD2. Trimming removed 4 bases from V and 5 bases from J; junction bases left unmatched: 9. The CDR3 contains 15 residues. Germline V gene data show CDR1 as SNHLY and CDR2 as FYNNEI. Written as DNA, the CDR3 is TGTGCCAGCAGTGGTTTTAGCGGGAGAGCCGACGAGCAGTACTTC. This gives the protein CASSGFSGRADEQYF.

The rearrangement links TRBV11-3 to TRBJ2-7; 7 nucleotides align to TRBD1. The CDR3 sequence is 13 residues long. Germline V gene lookup returns CDR1 SGHNT and CDR2 YENEEA. Trimming at V came to 5 bases and at J to 3 bases, leaving 4 bases not matched to a gene. The CDR3 DNA follows: TGTGCCAGCAGCAGGGACAGAGGCTACGAGCAGTACTTC. This encodes CASSRDRGYEQYF. The whole variable domain, filled in from reference TRBV11-3 and TRBJ2-7, reads EAGVVQSPRYKIIEKKQPVAFWCNPISGHNTLYWYLQNLGQGPELLIRYENEEAVDDSQLPKDRFSAERLKGVDSTLKIQPAELGDSAVYLCASSRDRGYEQYFGPGTRLTVT.

On this clone itself: Distinct nucleotide sequences in the sample also encode this CDR3. The V and J genes are TRBV6-1 and TRBJ1-2, with no clear D. Germline CDR1 and CDR2: MNHNS and SASEGT. This CDR3 has 14 amino acids. Trimming took 3 bases from V and 1 from J, leaving 9 bases between them. CDR3 sequence reads: CASSEYRSNYGYTF. The CDR3 nucleotides are TGTGCCAGCAGTGAGTATAGGAGTAACTATGGCTACACCTTC.

This clone was counted a few times. This chain connects TRBV7-9 to TRBJ2-2; D is unclear. CDR1 and CDR2 from the germline V gene are SEHNR and FQNEAQ (reference sequence). This CDR3 contains 10 residues. As DNA, the CDR3 is TGTGCGGGCGAGACCGGGGAGCTGTTTTTT. This gives the protein CAGETGELFF.

The chain joins TRBV5-6 to TRBJ1-1; 7 bases match TRBD1. This CDR3 is built from 13 residues. The germline CDR1 and CDR2 sequences are SGHDT and YYEEEE. Trimming took 4 bases from V and 4 from J; bases not matched to a gene: 4. The CDR3 sequence: CASSRYRGTEAFF. CDR3 DNA sequence: TGTGCCAGCAGCCGTTACAGGGGCACTGAAGCTTTCTTT.

In DNA form, the CDR3 reads TGTGCCAGCAGTGAAAGCAGGGAGGACACCGGGGAGCTGTTTTTT. Protein sequence: CASSESREDTGELFF. The V call is TRBV25-1, the J call TRBJ2-2; D possibly corresponds to TRBD2 (6 bases). V lost 2 bases to trimming and J lost 3 bases, with 10 bases between them. The CDR3 sequence is 15 residues long. Germline assignment: CDR1 MGHDK and CDR2 SYGVNS.

The chain uses TRBV7-2 and TRBJ2-1; 8 bases map to TRBD2. The CDR3 has 18 residues. J gave up 10 bases and V 1 base, and 18 bases lay outside the gene matches. Looked up from germline, CDR1 is SGHTA and CDR2 is FQGNSA. The CDR3 sequence: CASSLESAGGLPFREQFF. The CDR3 DNA reads as TGTGCCAGCAGCTTAGAAAGTGCGGGGGGACTCCCCTTTCGGGAGCAGTTCTTC.

This clone occurred once. This chain uses TRBV10-1 with TRBJ2-2; 9 positions agree with TRBD2. Germline V lookup: CDR1 WNHNN, CDR2 SYGVQD (reference sequence). With V trimmed by 4 bases and J by 0 bases, 3 bases remained unmatched. The CDR3 has 16 amino acids. CDR3 residues: CASSVLAGTNTGELFF. The CDR3 DNA is TGCGCCAGCAGTGTACTAGCGGGCACGAACACCGGGGAGCTGTTTTTT.

This sequence joins TRBV6-5 and TRBJ1-6, with unresolved D. The germline V gene has CDR1 MNHEY and CDR2 SVGAGI. The CDR3 extends over 12 amino acids. The V end was cut by 2 bases, the J end by 10 bases, with 6 bases between. The CDR3 loop is CASSYPGSPLHF. CDR3 DNA sequence: TGTGCCAGCAGTTACCCGGGATCACCCCTCCACTTT.

This chain joins TRBV6-5 and TRBJ2-7; 8 bases fit TRBD1. J was trimmed by 4 bases and V by 2 bases; bases with no gene match: 4. This CDR3 comprises 14 residues. Germline V gives CDR1 MNHEY, CDR2 SVGAGI. The DNA for the CDR3 is TGTGCCAGCAGTTACGGGACAGGTATTTACGAGCAGTACTTC. Encoded protein: CASSYGTGIYEQYF.

The V call is TRBV11-1, the J call TRBJ1-4; 8 positions match TRBD1. There are 16 residues in the CDR3. Germline CDR1 and CDR2: SGHAT and FQDESV (reference sequence). The ends lost 3 bases at V and 4 bases at J; junction bases unmatched: 7. CDR3 nucleotide sequence: TGTGCCAGCAGCTTGGAAAGGACAGGGAGTAATGAAAAACTGTTTTTT. Translation gives CASSLERTGSNEKLFF.

V and J are TRBV6-2 or TRBV6-3 and TRBJ1-1; 11 positions agree with TRBD1. The CDR3 has 15 residues. V lost 4 bases to trimming and J lost 5 bases; unmatched junction nucleotides: 6. CDR1 is MNHEY and CDR2 is SVGEGT in the germline V gene. CDR3 bases: TGTGCCAGCAGTTCCTGGACAGGGGGCGAGACTGAAGCTTTCTTT. Amino acid sequence: CASSSWTGGETEAFF.

The chain joins TRBV10-3 to TRBJ1-1; no clear D. Germline V CDR1 and CDR2: ENHRY, SYGVKD. Trimming pared 6 bases from V and 0 bases from J, leaving 8 bases between. There are 13 residues in the CDR3. The CDR3 is CAISLTVNTEAFF. CDR3 DNA sequence: TGTGCCATCAGCCTAACGGTGAACACTGAAGCTTTCTTT.

This clone was counted once. The genes are TRBV18 and TRBJ2-7; possible D gene TRBD1, 5 bases. This CDR3 is 14 amino acids long. Germline lookup yields CDR1 KGHSH and CDR2 LQKENI. Trimming left V 3 bases short and J 2 bases short, with 11 bases between. This CDR3 is CASSPTVYTYEQYF. The CDR3 DNA follows: TGTGCCAGCTCACCGACAGTTTATACCTACGAGCAGTACTTC.

The rearrangement uses TRBV7-8 and TRBJ2-7; TRBD1 might be the D (5 bases). The V gene lost 5 bases and the J gene lost 0 bases, with 20 bases spanning the gap. This CDR3 spans 17 amino acids. CDR1 and CDR2 (germline): SGHVS, FQNEAQ. The CDR3 is CASSHLAPDISSYEQYF. The CDR3 DNA follows: TGTGCCAGCAGCCACTTAGCTCCGGACATCAGCTCCTACGAGCAGTACTTC.

The V gene is TRBV2, the J gene TRBJ1-1, with a possible D match to TRBD1 (5 bases). Germline values: CDR1 SNHLY, CDR2 FYNNEI. V lost 7 bases to trimming and J lost 6 bases, with 18 bases between them. The CDR3 is made up of 14 amino acids. This chain's CDR3 is CASTPTMGGAEAFF. Here the CDR3 DNA reads TGTGCCAGCACCCCGACGATGGGAGGGGCTGAAGCTTTCTTT.

The J gene is TRBJ1-1, the V gene TRBV28; D possibly corresponds to TRBD1 (5 bases). The CDR3 contains 15 residues. V lost 6 bases to trimming and J lost 0 bases, with 14 bases between them. Germline V gene lookup returns CDR1 MDHEN and CDR2 SYDVKM. This chain's CDR3 is CASRTPRDLNTEAFF. Here the CDR3 DNA reads TGTGCCAGCAGAACCCCCAGGGATCTGAACACTGAAGCTTTCTTT.

The rearrangement joins TRBV3-1 (or the pseudogene TRBV3-2) to TRBJ2-7, with D perhaps matching TRBD2 (5 bases). Per the germline V gene, CDR1 is LGHDT and CDR2 is YNNKEL (reference sequence). The CDR3 consists of 12 residues. V was trimmed by 4 bases and J by 1 base, leaving 5 bases between them. The CDR3 bases are TGTGCCAGCAGCCGCGGGTCCTACGAGCAGTACTTC. Its translation: CASSRGSYEQYF.

The chain uses TRBV30 and TRBJ2-5, with 9 bases lining up with TRBD2. Germline loops: CDR1 GTSNPN, CDR2 SVGIG (reference sequence). This CDR3 has 13 residues. The CDR3 region is CVSRTSDQETQYF. For the CDR3, the DNA is TGTGTCTCGCGGACTAGCGACCAAGAGACCCAGTACTTC. Full variable domain (outside the CDR3, taken from reference TRBV30 and TRBJ2-5): SQTIHQWPATLVQPVGSPLSLECTVEGTSNPNLYWYRQAAGRGLQLLFYSVGIGQISSEVPQNLSASRPQDRQFILSSKKLLLSDSGFYLCVSRTSDQETQYFGPGTRLLVL.